This TCR beta chain appears in the sequencing data of a study of human T cells and chemical hapten exposure (dated by TCRdb to the early 2020s). Study-wide context: For sensitization, 2% DPC in acetone was applied to an approximately 2 cm by approximately 2 cm area of upper inner arm skin. Throughout the study period of roughly 24 weeks, patients also received therapeutic DPC doses to the scalp every week. Patch testing on the upper back used Finn chambers containing 0.01% DPC, with scoring done after 6 days according to International Contact Dermatitis Research Group standards. The patient cohort, mostly female, included alopecia areata with under or over 50% scalp involvement, alopecia totalis and alopecia universalis. The libraries were sequenced as a pool, and the TCR yield per sample differed mostly because of small variations in library volumes within the pool. In alopecia patients, the study followed how the peripheral blood TCR repertoire changed in vivo over primary and secondary sensitization to diphenylcyclopropenone (DPC), a hapten. Blood samples were taken from patients before sensitization (week 0) and at 2, 6 and about 24 weeks after DPC sensitization. Blood for TCR sequencing was provided by twenty-nine alopecia patients at one to four time points (pre-sensitization, 2, 6 and 24 weeks).

What the time point label conveys for this sample: patch test 2, 6 weeks after DPC sensitization. This specimen's treatment or condition label, interpreted: therapeutic diphenylcyclopropenone sensitization with weekly scalp DPC. At every patch-test visit, the blood draw took place before the patch test was put on. Patients were eligible if aged 18 to 70, diagnosed with alopecia and judged suitable for DPC therapy, and pregnant patients were excluded. Unfractionated whole blood was collected in Tempus Blood RNA tubes, and total RNA was extracted from that blood. This clonotype was recorded at least ten times. The target of this receptor is not known. Base qualities are not recorded, but no much larger clone differs from it by a single base. Trimming takes 6 bases from V and 4 bases from J, and the germline ends sit 12 bases apart. According to the germline V gene, CDR1 reads MGHRA and CDR2 reads YSYEKL. The CDR3 runs 13 residues from the cysteine to the phenylalanine. This entry keeps only the CDR3 DNA: 39 bases, framed from base 1.

Receptor amplification or capture employed RACE. Sequenced on a NextSeq 500. During library preparation, unique molecular identifiers were attached to individual cDNA molecules so that TCRs could be counted quantitatively and reproducibly. For every blood RNA sample, sequencing covered both the TCR alpha and TCR beta chains. The source study handled its data this way. The median number of TCRs per sample was approximately 98,000, ranging from 23,224 to 690,600. V, J and CDR3 annotation of the TCR reads was performed with the Decombinator software suite. Every sample was subsampled to the same number of TCRs (28,000) for the PS versus PT1 abundance plots. TCRs were defined as expanded if absent before sensitization and observed at least eight times at the 2-week time point. TCRdb reanalyzed the raw reads on its own, using fastp at Q25 for trimming and MiXCR for clone calling, and kept in-frame beta chains. Each entry is one CDR3 protein sequence, shown with its most common DNA and genes. TCRdb's processing, not the authors' own work, is the source of the V and J calls. For this sample there are 73,000 or so distinct CDR3 sequences; about 8.5% appear just once. Of the sample, approximately 3.5% falls within the top ten clones.

The research as a whole found: DPC sensitization did not change the number of TCRs with a frequency above 1 in 1000, and there was no evidence of changes in global repertoire structure. Repeated subsampling changed both the strength of the expansion versus patch-test correlation and the threshold at which that correlation became significant. All patients had alopecia, a presumed autoimmune disease, so their immune response might differ from that of healthy individuals. A positive correlation was found between the number of PT1 expanded TCRs and patch test score, with significance reached at thresholds 8, 16 and 32 but not 4. Expanded TCRs formed significantly more large CDR3 similarity clusters than pre-sensitization or healthy control sets, consistent with antigen-driven responses.

The specimen comprised whole blood, sampled in connection with sensitization to the hapten diphenylcyclopropenone (DPC). This TCR was sampled from a woman in her fifties or sixties with alopecia areata. Some clones in this sample may be carry-over from other donors' samples. The sequence links TRBV4-1 to TRBJ1-2; the D gene lacks a confident call. The CDR3 amino acid sequence is: CASSMGRSYGYTF. The DNA reads as follows: TGCGCCAGCAGTATGGGCAGGTCCTATGGCTACACCTTC.